The 24 T cell receptor beta chains presented below share a single source sample, sequenced in a study of T cells in Graves' hyperthyroidism and ophthalmopathy. There were TCR beta CDR3 regions amplified from RNA transcripts. The HTBI set primed first-round TCR CDR3 RT-PCR. TCRdb independently ran MiXCR on the multiplex PCR reads; one entry per CDR3 protein. Of about 660,000 distinct CDR3 sequences detected, just under 45% appear once; the ten largest clones hold more than 7%. Source material: peripheral blood or thyroid tissue (not recorded which). Receptors originate from an adult man with Graves' disease, either hyperthyroidism or ophthalmopathy (not recorded which).

This clonotype was picked up many times. The rearrangement uses TRBV7-2 and TRBJ2-6; no clear D gene. This CDR3 comprises 17 residues. Trimming cost V 1 base and J 0 bases, with 10 bases left between them. The germline CDR1 and CDR2 sequences are SGHTA and FQGNSA. The CDR3 is CASSLGQTISGANVLTF. DNA for the CDR3: TGTGCCAGCAGCTTAGGACAAACTATCTCTGGGGCCAACGTCCTGACTTTC. The full variable domain, rest sourced from reference TRBV7-2 and TRBJ2-6, is GAGVSQSPSNKVTEKGKDVELRCDPISGHTALYWYRQSLGQGLEFLIYFQGNSAPDKSGLPSDRFSAERTGGSVSTLTIQRTQQEDSAVYLCASSLGQTISGANVLTFGAGSRLTVL.

This chain uses TRBV4-2 with TRBJ1-5; weak D call: TRBD1 (5 bases). Germline loops: CDR1 LGHNA, CDR2 YNFKEQ. The CDR3 contains 14 residues. The V end was cut by 5 bases, the J end by 3 bases, with 11 bases between. The CDR3 protein is CASSGGGNNQPQHF. In nucleotides, the CDR3 is TGTGCCAGCAGCGGTGGGGGGAACAATCAGCCCCAGCATTTT.

This clonotype was detected only a few times. This chain connects TRBV2 to TRBJ1-5, with D possibly being TRBD1 (6 bases). The CDR3 is 17 amino acids. Trimming shortened V by 5 bases and J by 3 bases, and 20 bases separated the two germline ends. The germline V gene has CDR1 SNHLY and CDR2 FYNNEI. CDR3 sequence (DNA): TGTGCCAGCAGTATTTCAACCGGGACACCATTCAATCAGCCCCAGCATTTT. It yields the protein CASSISTGTPFNQPQHF.

This clonotype was seen a few times. This chain joins TRBV7-9 and TRBJ1-6; tentatively, D is TRBD1 (6 bases). The CDR3 runs to 15 residues. Germline V gene lookup returns CDR1 SEHNR and CDR2 FQNEAQ (reference sequence). The V end lost 6 bases, the J end lost 7 bases, and 16 bases lay between the germline ends. The CDR3 DNA follows: TGTGCCAGCAGTTACTCGCGGGGGGCCAATTCACCCCTCCACTTT. This encodes CASSYSRGANSPLHF.

This clonotype was observed many times. J is TRBJ1-2 and V is TRBV20-1; 7 bases are a match to TRBD1. This CDR3 spans 11 amino acids. CDR1 is DFQATT, CDR2 SNEGSKA, per germline (reference sequence). The V and J ends lost 6 bases and 7 bases, in that order; junction bases with no gene match: 5. CDR3 in amino acids: CSATGAGGYTF. In DNA form, the CDR3 reads TGCAGTGCAACAGGGGCTGGTGGCTACACCTTC.

In its sample, this clonotype was seen many times. The chain employs TRBV15 and TRBJ1-3; 10 nucleotides agree with TRBD1. This CDR3 contains 16 residues. V lost 2 bases and J lost 4; bases outside the gene matches: 5. Germline CDR1 is LNHNV and CDR2 is YYDKDF (reference sequence). CDR3 amino acids: CATSRQDRGPGNTIYF. The CDR3 DNA follows: TGTGCCACCAGCAGACAAGACAGGGGGCCGGGAAACACCATATATTTT.

Notes on this clonotype: Its ends do not fully match the called genes, so a read error is possible. J is TRBJ1-1 and V is TRBV7-8, with D perhaps TRBD1 (6 bases). CDR3 length: 13 amino acids. Germline CDR1 is SGHVS and CDR2 is FQNEAQ. Here the CDR3 DNA reads TGCGCCAGCAGCCGACAGGCGAGGACTGAAGCTTTCTTT. Translation: CASSRQARTEAFF.

In its sample, this clonotype was seen a few times. The rearrangement uses TRBV6-5 and TRBJ1-2; D not resolved. The V gene lost 0 bases and the J gene lost 8 bases, with 10 bases spanning the gap. The CDR3 consists of 13 residues. Per germline, CDR1 MNHEY and CDR2 SVGAGI. In nucleotides, the CDR3 is TGTGCCAGCAGTTACTCGAGGGAAGGAGGCTACACCTTC. It translates to CASSYSREGGYTF.

The rearrangement links TRBV10-3 to TRBJ1-4; 7 positions match TRBD1. In germline, CDR1 is ENHRY, CDR2 SYGVKD. The J segment lost 6 bases and the V segment lost 8 bases, leaving 3 bases of the junction unmatched. This CDR3 contains 12 residues. The CDR3 loop reads CAIGGTDEKLFF. As DNA, the CDR3 is TGTGCCATCGGGGGGACAGATGAAAAACTGTTTTTT.

This clonotype was picked up many times. J is TRBJ1-5 and V is TRBV7-6; D is undetermined. V shed 4 bases and J shed 3 bases, with 4 bases lying between them. CDR3 length equals 12 residues. Germline V gene sequence: CDR1 SGHVS, CDR2 FNYEAQ. CDR3 loop: CASSSINQPQHF. The CDR3 DNA reads as TGTGCCAGCAGCTCTATCAATCAGCCCCAGCATTTT.

This chain joins TRBV2 and TRBJ2-7, with D perhaps TRBD2 (6 bases). V shed 6 bases and J shed 0 bases, with 15 bases lying between them. Germline assignment: CDR1 SNHLY and CDR2 FYNNEI. The CDR3 loop spans 15 amino acids. CDR3 in amino acids: CASSTPGAHSYEQYF. CDR3 nucleotides: TGTGCCAGCAGCACGCCGGGAGCCCACTCCTACGAGCAGTACTTC.

The chain joins TRBV29-1 to TRBJ1-1; 7 positions match TRBD1. Germline V gene sequence: CDR1 SQVTM, CDR2 ANQGSEA. Unmatched junction bases numbered 25, after V lost 3 bases and J lost 3 bases. The CDR3 runs to 20 residues. The DNA of the CDR3 is TGCAGCGTTGACTACTGGGTGGAAGGTGCAGGGCAGGGGGGGGACACTGAAGCTTTCTTT. Its translation is CSVDYWVEGAGQGGDTEAFF.

This clonotype was seen repeatedly, ten times or more. The gene calls are TRBV7-2 and TRBJ1-2, with D uncertain. Germline CDR1 SGHTA, CDR2 FQGNSA. This CDR3 is 11 amino acids long. The V end lost 2 bases, the J end lost 14 bases, and 12 bases lay between the germline ends. The CDR3 DNA follows: TGTGCCAGCAGCTTATTCCAGGACCTGACCTTC. As protein: CASSLFQDLTF.

V gene TRBV7-9 combines with J gene TRBJ1-5; 10 nucleotides align to TRBD1. The CDR3 has 16 amino acids. Germline loops: CDR1 SEHNR, CDR2 FQNEAQ (reference sequence). V trimming: 5 bases; J trimming: 2 bases; junction bases outside the gene matches: 6. The CDR3 DNA reads as TGTGCCAGCAGCAAAATGGGGACAGGGGGCAATCAGCCCCAGCATTTT. Translating gives CASSKMGTGGNQPQHF.

Worth noting for this clonotype: A much larger clone differs from this one at a single base, so this may be a read error. V and J are TRBV10-3 and TRBJ1-6; 8 bases match TRBD1. Germline V gene lookup returns CDR1 ENHRY and CDR2 SYGVKD. The length of the CDR3 is 13 residues. The junction had 0 bases not matched to a gene; V was cut back by 3 bases and J by 8 bases. The CDR3 spells CAISEQGDSPLHF. The CDR3 nucleotides read TGTGCCATCAGTGAACAGGGGGATTCACCCCTCCACTTT.

The chain is built from TRBV6-5 and TRBJ1-1; D possibly corresponds to TRBD1 (6 bases). CDR1 and CDR2 from the germline V gene are MNHEY and SVGAGI. This CDR3 is built from 15 residues. Trimming left V 2 bases short and J 4 bases short, with 14 bases between. CDR3 DNA sequence: TGTGCCAGCAGTTACAGACAGGTTTTAGGCACTGAAGCTTTCTTT. Translated: CASSYRQVLGTEAFF.

In its sample, this clonotype was seen a few times. A junction end diverges from the germline sequence, so it may reflect a read error. J is TRBJ2-7 and V is TRBV7-3, with D hard to call. Germline-derived CDR1 and CDR2 are SGHTA and FQGTGA. CDR3 length: 13 amino acids. In nucleotides, the CDR3 is TGCGCCAGCAGCCTCTCATATAACTACGAGCAGTACTTC. Translating gives CASSLSYNYEQYF. The variable domain in full, with the rest retrieved from reference TRBV7-3 and TRBJ2-7, is GAGVSQTPSNKVTEKGKYVELRCDPISGHTALYWYRQSLGQGPEFLIYFQGTGAADDSGLPNDRFFAVRPEGSVSTLKIQRTERGDSAVYLCASSLSYNYEQYFGPGTRLTVT.

As DNA, the CDR3 is TGCGCCAGCAGCGTTGGGTTCGCTGGCTACACCTTC. This sequence encodes CASSVGFAGYTF. The chain joins TRBV5-1 to TRBJ1-2; no clear D gene. Germline V gene sequence: CDR1 SGHRS, CDR2 YFSETQ. The CDR3 has 12 residues. V lost 4 bases to trimming and J lost 7 bases, with 11 bases between them.

This sequence joins TRBV29-1 and TRBJ2-5; D not certain. The germline V and J ends were trimmed by 4 bases and 11 bases, with 5 bases remaining between them. CDR3 size: 8 residues. Looked up from germline, CDR1 is SQVTM and CDR2 is ANQGSEA. The CDR3 DNA follows: TGCAGCGTTGGGGGACAGTACTTC. It yields the protein CSVGGQYF.

The chain couples TRBV6-5 to TRBJ1-6; no definite D call. The CDR3 loop spans 18 amino acids. The germline V and J ends were trimmed by 0 bases and 6 bases, with 18 bases remaining between them. Germline assignment: CDR1 MNHEY and CDR2 SVGAGI. The CDR3 DNA reads TGTGCCAGCAGTTACTCGAAGGCGTACCGGGGATTTAATTCACCCCTCCACTTT. As protein: CASSYSKAYRGFNSPLHF.

This sequence joins TRBV6-6 and TRBJ2-5, with TRBD1 matching over 10 bases. The length of the CDR3 is 16 residues. The ends lost 2 bases at V and 4 bases at J; junction bases unmatched: 7. CDR1 MNHNY and CDR2 SVGAGI come from the germline V gene (reference sequence). DNA of the CDR3: TGTGCCAGCAGTTACGTGGGACAGGGGAAGGGAGAGACCCAGTACTTC. Translating gives CASSYVGQGKGETQYF.

The sample holds many counts of this clonotype. The gene calls are TRBV5-1 and TRBJ1-2; D may be TRBD1 (5 bases). V was clipped by 5 bases and J by 7 bases, with 15 bases between them. Per the germline V gene, CDR1 is SGHRS and CDR2 is YFSETQ. This CDR3 spans 13 amino acids. Written as DNA, the CDR3 is TGCGCCAGCAGAACGCAGGGAGACGCTGGCTACACCTTC. Its translation is CASRTQGDAGYTF.

The chain recombines TRBV19 with TRBJ2-7, with 7 nucleotides matching TRBD2. CDR3 length: 15 amino acids. After removal of 3 bases from V and 3 bases from J, the junction contained 8 bases not matched to a gene. Germline CDR1 LNHDA, CDR2 SQIVND (reference sequence). The CDR3 region is CASSIRGPGGYEQYF. The DNA for the CDR3 is TGTGCCAGTAGTATCCGGGGCCCGGGAGGCTACGAGCAGTACTTC.

The chain has TRBV20-1 and TRBJ2-5, with TRBD2 identical over 11 bases. This CDR3 is 16 amino acids long. J lost 0 bases, V lost 8 bases, and 11 bases had no gene match. Germline V gene sequence: CDR1 DFQATT, CDR2 SNEGSKA (reference sequence). CDR3 coding DNA: TGCAGTATTAGGCGGCTAGCGGGGGGAAACCAAGAGACCCAGTACTTC. It translates to CSIRRLAGGNQETQYF.